This T cell receptor (beta chain) was sequenced in a study of CD8 T cells in Susac syndrome. With respect to this clonotype: The junction shows a germline mismatch at one end, possibly a read error.

This CDR3 has 14 residues. Germline CDR1 LGHNA, CDR2 YNFKEQ. RNA amounts of about 0.5 to 1 ug underwent reverse transcription with random hexamers. TCRdb re-analysed the immunoSEQ multiplex PCR reads in MiXCR, keeping a single row per CDR3 protein. The sample carries some 120,000 distinct CDR3 sequences, around 95% recorded once. The chain uses TRBV4-2 and TRBJ2-7; 8 bases are a match to TRBD2. Specimen: CD8+ T cells from PBMCs. The receptor's source is a human donor with Susac syndrome. The CDR3 is CATSPGLAIYEQYF. The CDR3, as DNA: TGTGCCACCAGCCCCGGACTAGCAATCTACGAGCAGTACTTC.